This T cell receptor (beta chain) was sequenced in a study of blood T cell repertoires in COVID-19. Across the whole study: Whether acute or convalescent, the COVID-19 samples came from the United States, Italy and Spain. PBMCs, B-cell-depleted T cells, or T cells were the source of the cDNA or gDNA that made up the material.

Per the germline V gene, CDR1 is SEHNR and CDR2 is FQNEAQ (reference sequence). V dropped 3 bases and J dropped 6; count of bases not matched to a gene: 6. This CDR3 comprises 15 residues. Methods used by the authors: Estimates of nucleated cell counts were drawn from the amplification of reference gene primers. Generated by immunoSEQ multiplex PCR, the TCRdb table keeps only in-frame clones and is missing some. That table supplies the V and J calls and clone size; D and trimming were determined from the DNA. Here the sample spans about 71,000 clones, about three quarters being singletons. Material for sequencing was peripheral blood. This TCR was sampled from a woman aged 80 or older with active or convalescent COVID-19. This chain links TRBV7-9 with TRBJ2-4; the match to TRBD2 covers 9 bases. In DNA form, the CDR3 reads TGTGCCAGCAGCTTGGCGGGGGGGCAGAGAAACATTCAGTACTTC. Amino acids: CASSLAGGQRNIQYF.